The 19 T cell receptor beta chains below were found in one sample sequenced in a study of CD8 T cells in Susac syndrome (dated by TCRdb to 2018 to 2020). The receptor library was made with the immunoSEQ multiplex PCR assay. RNA was extracted using the RNeasy kit, and about 0.45 to 1 ug of the RNA was reverse transcribed with random hexamers. TCRdb reprocessing: public reads trimmed at Q25 with fastp, clones called with MiXCR, in-frame beta chains kept. Rows with one shared CDR3 protein collapse into an entry with the most common genes and DNA. The sample records 180,000 or so distinct CDR3 sequences, approximately 96% of which are singletons. The leading ten clones occupy around 0.093% of the sample. The sample comprised CD4+ T cells from PBMCs. These receptors all come from a human donor with multiple sclerosis.

The chain uses TRBV27 and TRBJ2-5; 8 bases line up with TRBD2. Trimming removed 5 bases from V and 1 base from J; junction bases left unmatched: 9. The CDR3 is made up of 16 amino acids. Germline CDR1 reads MNHEY; CDR2 reads SMNVEV (reference sequence). This CDR3 reads CASSRPSAGVQETQYF. The DNA for the CDR3 is TGTGCCAGCAGTCGCCCCTCAGCGGGGGTCCAAGAGACCCAGTACTTC.

This chain joins TRBV2 and TRBJ1-1; the D is unclear. Germline CDR1 and CDR2: SNHLY and FYNNEI. The CDR3 extends over 13 amino acids. V was pared by 6 bases and J by 4 bases, with 12 bases between. The CDR3, as DNA: TGTGCCAGCAGGGTAGACTGGCGCACTGAAGCTTTCTTT. Translating gives CASRVDWRTEAFF.

CDR3 coding DNA: TGTGCCAGCAGTAACAGCGGGGCTGACTACGAGCAGTACTTC. It specifies CASSNSGADYEQYF. The chain combines TRBV12-3 or TRBV12-4 with TRBJ2-7; 7 nucleotides agree with TRBD2. CDR3 length equals 14 residues. V trimming: 5 bases; J trimming: 3 bases; junction bases outside the gene matches: 7.

V usage is TRBV29-1 and J usage is TRBJ2-7; 8 positions agree with TRBD2. The ends lost 0 bases at V and 5 bases at J; junction bases unmatched: 3. The CDR3 covers 13 residues. Germline CDR1 reads SQVTM; CDR2 reads ANQGSEA. This CDR3 reads CSVEDRGGNEQYF. The CDR3 nucleotides are TGCAGCGTTGAAGACCGGGGGGGGAACGAGCAGTACTTC.

V is TRBV4-2 and J is TRBJ1-6; D unresolved. Germline V gene data show CDR1 as LGHNA and CDR2 as YNFKEQ. V lost 0 bases and J 7 bases, leaving 7 bases between the germline ends. The CDR3 is 14 residues long. In DNA, the CDR3 is TGTGCCAGCAGCCAAGATGGCCCGAATTCACCCCTCCACTTT. Its translation: CASSQDGPNSPLHF.

The V call is TRBV7-2, the J call TRBJ1-5; D remains ambiguous. Germline lookup yields CDR1 SGHTA and CDR2 FQGNSA. V was cut by 7 bases and J by 4 bases, with 14 bases left in between. The length of the CDR3 is 14 residues. CDR3 loop: CASNKNRGNQPQHF. The CDR3 nucleotides are TGTGCCAGCAACAAAAATCGCGGTAATCAGCCCCAGCATTTT.

The V and J genes are TRBV5-6 and TRBJ2-7; TRBD2 matches at 7 bases. The J segment lost 4 bases and the V segment lost 0 bases, leaving 7 bases of the junction unmatched. From germline, CDR1 is SGHDT and CDR2 YYEEEE. CDR3 length: 15 residues. The CDR3 reads CASSLEAGRAYEQYF. In nucleotides, the CDR3 is TGTGCCAGCAGCTTGGAGGCGGGGAGGGCGTACGAGCAGTACTTC. Full variable domain (rest looked up from reference TRBV5-6 and TRBJ2-7): DAGVTQSPTHLIKTRGQQVTLRCSPKSGHDTVSWYQQALGQGPQFIFQYYEEEERQRGNFPDRFSGHQFPNYSSELNVNALLLGDSALYLCASSLEAGRAYEQYFGPGTRLTVT.

The V call is TRBV20-1, the J call TRBJ1-2, with D hard to call. The CDR3 totals 13 residues. The germline V gene has CDR1 DFQATT and CDR2 SNEGSKA (reference sequence). Trimming shortened V by 0 bases and J by 5 bases, and 10 bases separated the two germline ends. CDR3 in DNA: TGCAGTGCTAGAGATTCCTCGGGTTATGGCTACACCTTC. Translating it yields CSARDSSGYGYTF.

The sample holds one count of this clonotype. This chain links TRBV15 with TRBJ2-6; D gene uncertain. This CDR3 is 14 amino acids long. The germline V gene encodes CDR1 LNHNV and CDR2 YYDKDF (reference sequence). The V end was cut by 6 bases, the J end by 0 bases, with 6 bases between. This chain's CDR3 is CATRFDSGANVLTF. CDR3 coding DNA: TGTGCCACCAGGTTCGACTCTGGGGCCAACGTCCTGACTTTC.

In DNA, the CDR3 is TGTGCCAGCACGCTTACAACAGCGAACACTGAAGCTTTCTTT. Protein sequence: CASTLTTANTEAFF. The chain recombines TRBV3-1 with TRBJ1-1; no clear D gene. Trimming shortened V by 7 bases and J by 1 base, and 13 bases separated the two germline ends. Germline-derived CDR1 and CDR2 are LGHDT and YNNKEL (reference sequence). The CDR3 sequence is 14 residues long.

The V call is TRBV2, the J call TRBJ2-5, with TRBD2 identical over 9 bases. Germline-derived CDR1 and CDR2 are SNHLY and FYNNEI. CDR3 length equals 15 residues. Trimming removed 5 bases from V and 4 bases from J; junction bases left unmatched: 8. CDR3 nucleotides: TGTGCCAGCAGTTGGGGACTAGCCGGGGGAGAGACCCAGTACTTC. This translates into CASSWGLAGGETQYF.

This clonotype was detected once. The V gene is TRBV29-1, the J gene TRBJ1-2; perhaps TRBD1 as D (5 bases). The V and J ends lost 0 bases and 5 bases respectively, with 7 bases between them. CDR1 is SQVTM and CDR2 is ANQGSEA in the germline V gene. There are 12 residues in the CDR3. In nucleotides, the CDR3 is TGCAGCGTTGAAGACAGGGAATATGGCTACACCTTC. Translation gives CSVEDREYGYTF.

The rearrangement links TRBV30 to TRBJ2-1; 7 nucleotides line up with TRBD2. V trimming: 4 bases; J trimming: 16 bases; junction bases outside the gene matches: 10. This CDR3 has 11 amino acids. The germline V gene has CDR1 GTSNPN and CDR2 SVGIG (reference sequence). The CDR3 sequence: CAWTSGGGKFF. In DNA form, the CDR3 reads TGTGCCTGGACTTCAGGCGGGGGTAAATTCTTC.

The chain combines TRBV29-1 with TRBJ2-5, with D maybe TRBD2 (7 bases). This CDR3 is built from 14 residues. V dropped 3 bases and J dropped 4 bases, with 15 bases sitting between them. Germline-derived CDR1 and CDR2 are SQVTM and ANQGSEA. The CDR3 reads CSVELSGGPETQYF. The CDR3, as DNA: TGCAGCGTTGAGCTTTCGGGGGGCCCAGAGACCCAGTACTTC.

The rearrangement links TRBV4-1 to TRBJ2-1; 7 bases map to TRBD1. In germline, CDR1 is MGHRA, CDR2 YSYEKL. V gave up 2 bases and J gave up 3 bases; unmatched junction bases: 13. The CDR3 spans 18 residues. The DNA for the CDR3 is TGCGCCAGCAGCCAACCGGTACATCCGGGACAGTACTACAATGAGCAGTTCTTC. Translation: CASSQPVHPGQYYNEQFF.

V usage is TRBV7-2 and J usage is TRBJ1-6, with 7 bases matching TRBD1. V dropped 4 bases and J dropped 9; count of bases not matched to a gene: 6. Germline values: CDR1 SGHTA, CDR2 FQGNSA. The CDR3 extends over 14 amino acids. The CDR3 here is CASSSTGLSSPLHF. The DNA of the CDR3 is TGTGCCAGCAGCTCGACAGGGTTGAGTTCACCCCTCCACTTT.

V is TRBV30 and J is TRBJ2-1; 10 bases match TRBD1. Germline V CDR1 and CDR2: GTSNPN, SVGIG (reference sequence). With V trimmed by 1 base and J by 8 bases, 5 bases remained unmatched. The CDR3 length is 14 residues. The CDR3 protein is CAWSATGTGDEQFF. The CDR3 nucleotides read TGTGCCTGGAGTGCGACCGGGACAGGGGATGAGCAGTTCTTC.

The rearrangement links TRBV15 to TRBJ1-5; D possibly corresponds to TRBD1 (6 bases). CDR1 is LNHNV and CDR2 is YYDKDF in the germline V gene (reference sequence). V lost 4 bases to trimming and J lost 1 base, with 8 bases between them. The CDR3 runs 14 residues. The CDR3 DNA follows: TGTGCCACCAGCATAACAGGGAGCAATCAGCCCCAGCATTTT. As protein: CATSITGSNQPQHF.

This chain links TRBV23-1 with TRBJ1-2; D not certain. TRBV23-1 is marked as an open reading frame, function uncertain. The CDR3 loop spans 10 amino acids. Trimming cost V 7 bases and J 8 bases, with 8 bases left between them. CDR3 sequence reads: CASTPQGYTF. DNA for the CDR3: TGCGCCAGCACCCCCCAAGGCTACACCTTC.